This TCR beta chain appears in the sequencing data of a study of post-analysis software for immune sequencing data. Whole-study context: The cohort encompassed relapsing-remitting, secondary progressive and progressive-relapsing multiple sclerosis disease courses. Points from the study as a whole: Batch-matched samples strongly co-clustered by F measure. Patients used about 5 TRBV segments, including TRBV5-6, TRBV5-1 and TRBV20-1, more often than controls. Controls significantly exceeded multiple sclerosis patients in normalized Chao1 diversity.

The CDR3 length is 15 residues. Trimming took off 5 bases at V and 0 bases at J, with 12 bases between the two ends. Germline loops: CDR1 PRHDT, CDR2 FYEKMQ (reference sequence). To note about this clonotype: Its antigen is unidentified.

Prepared libraries of TCR beta cDNA carried unique molecular identifiers. One entry per CDR3 protein, called by TCRdb with MiXCR from the PCR reads. The profile shows about 560,000 distinct CDR3 sequences, 40% to 50% of them singletons. This sequence was found in a girl aged 10-17 years with multiple sclerosis. The material sequenced was blood. The chain has TRBV13 and TRBJ2-3; no clear D. The DNA of the CDR3 is TGTGCCAGCAGCCCTCGGGCCTTCAGCACAGATACGCAGTATTTT. It specifies CASSPRAFSTDTQYF.